This is a list of T cell receptor beta chains from one sample in a study of T-cell reconstitution after alpha-beta-depleted transplantation in children. From the PCR reads, TCRdb called clonotypes with MiXCR, one entry per CDR3 protein. The repertoire holds 700,000 to 950,000 distinct CDR3 sequences, with around 17% as singletons. The sequences come from PBMCs, mostly from graft donor cells, collected 360 days after TCRalphabeta/CD19-depleted stem cell transplant. These receptors were collected from a male patient younger than 18 who had a stem cell transplant for acute lymphoblastic leukemia, so the T cells may come from the graft donor. CDR3s include the opening cysteine and the closing phenylalanine or tryptophan. D genes are given only for firm matches. Where a row states a size, it is once, few, many or the class of an expanded clone; other rows omit it.

size,V,D,J,DNA,CDR3
few,TRBV6-1,NA,TRBJ1-2,TGTGCCAGCAGACTTTTTGGACAGAGCTATGGCTACACCTTC,CASRLFGQSYGYTF
few,TRBV12-3/TRBV12-4,NA,TRBJ2-7,TGTGCCAGCAGTTTACGTATCCGAGGGGTGAATTACGAGCAGTACTTC,CASSLRIRGVNYEQYF
many,TRBV5-5,TRBD2,TRBJ2-7,TGTGCCAGCAGCTTCGGGACTAGCGGGAGGGACTCCTACGAGCAGTACTTC,CASSFGTSGRDSYEQYF
few,TRBV20-1,TRBD2,TRBJ2-7,TGCAGTGCTAGTTCAGCAAGCCCTATGACTAGCGGGTATTACGAGCAGTACTTC,CSASSASPMTSGYYEQYF
NA,TRBV5-6,TRBD2,TRBJ2-2,TGTGCCAGCACCCTGCTGGGACTAGCGGGCACGTACGCGAACACCGGGGAGCTGTTTTTT,CASTLLGLAGTYANTGELFF
NA,TRBV24-1,TRBD1,TRBJ2-2,TGTGCCACCTACAGGGGTCGGAAGGACACCGGGGAGCTGTTTTTT,CATYRGRKDTGELFF
NA,TRBV7-9,NA,TRBJ2-5,TGTGCCAGCAGCGGTGACAATTTCCAAGAGACCCAGTACTTC,CASSGDNFQETQYF
few,TRBV20-1,NA,TRBJ1-2,TGCAGTGCTGGCCGGGACACTCCTAACTATGGCTACACCTTC,CSAGRDTPNYGYTF
NA,TRBV29-1,TRBD2,TRBJ2-3,TGCACCTCTAGCGGGAGTAGCACAGATACGCAGTATTTT,CTSSGSSTDTQYF
NA,TRBV4-1,NA,TRBJ2-2,TGCGCCAGCAGCCAAGATCGTTGGAGAGACAACACCGGGGAGCTGTTTTTT,CASSQDRWRDNTGELFF
NA,TRBV14,NA,TRBJ2-2,TGTGCCAGCAGCCTGGACTTCCTTAACACCGGGGAGCTGTTTTTT,CASSLDFLNTGELFF
few,TRBV28,TRBD2,TRBJ2-3,TGTGGAGGGAGGGTTCGGACAGATACGCAGTATTTT,CGGRVRTDTQYF
NA,TRBV5-5,NA,TRBJ1-1,TGTGCCAGCAGCTTGCTGGGAGGTGGGGGGCCGGCTTTCTTT,CASSLLGGGGPAFF
NA,TRBV10-3,TRBD1,TRBJ2-2,TGTGCCATCAATGACAGGGGGAGAACCGGGGAGCTGTTTTTT,CAINDRGRTGELFF
few,TRBV9,TRBD2,TRBJ2-5,TGTGCCAGCAGCGTAGCACCGGGAGGGCCGGAGACCCAGTACTTC,CASSVAPGGPETQYF
NA,TRBV14,TRBD2,TRBJ2-1,TGTGCCAGCAGAAAGGGGACTAGCGGTTACAATGAGCAGTTCTTC,CASRKGTSGYNEQFF
few,TRBV3-1,TRBD1,TRBJ2-1,TGTGCCAGCAGCCTAGGGACAGGGGGACCCTACAATGAGCAGTTCTTC,CASSLGTGGPYNEQFF
once,TRBV7-9,NA,TRBJ2-3,TGTGCCAGCAGCTTATACGGGGTCACAGATACGCAGTATTTT,CASSLYGVTDTQYF
once,TRBV18,NA,TRBJ2-3,TGTGCCAGCTCACATCGGACAGCGAGTACAGATACGCAGTATTTT,CASSHRTASTDTQYF
few,TRBV5-1,NA,TRBJ2-1,TGCGCCAGCGGCCTCGATACAGGGTGGCGCAATGAGCAGTTCTTC,CASGLDTGWRNEQFF
NA,TRBV12-3/TRBV12-4,TRBD2,TRBJ2-7,TGTGCCAGCAGGGAAGCGGGAGTCCGCTACGAGCAGTACTTC,CASREAGVRYEQYF
NA,TRBV20-1,TRBD2,TRBJ2-7,TGCAGTGCGGATCGGGGAGGGCTCTCCTACGAGCAGTACTTC,CSADRGGLSYEQYF
NA,TRBV5-1,NA,TRBJ2-7,TGCGCCAGCAGCTTGGTAACGGACTCCTACGAGCAGTACTTC,CASSLVTDSYEQYF